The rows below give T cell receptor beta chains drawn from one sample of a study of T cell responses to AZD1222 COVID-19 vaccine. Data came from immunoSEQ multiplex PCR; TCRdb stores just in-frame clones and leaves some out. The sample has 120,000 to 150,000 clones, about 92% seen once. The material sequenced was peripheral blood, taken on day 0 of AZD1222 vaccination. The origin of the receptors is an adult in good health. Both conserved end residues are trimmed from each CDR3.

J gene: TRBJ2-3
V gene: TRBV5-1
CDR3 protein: ASSLDGTGATDTQY

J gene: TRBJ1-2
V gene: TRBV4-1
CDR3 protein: ASSQALSDLEPNYGYT

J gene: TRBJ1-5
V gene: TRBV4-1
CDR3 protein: ASSQDGNKYSNQPQH

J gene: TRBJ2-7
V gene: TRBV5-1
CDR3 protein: ASSLPLAGAPYEQY

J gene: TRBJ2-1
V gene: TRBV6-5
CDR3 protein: ASEGLAGNEQF

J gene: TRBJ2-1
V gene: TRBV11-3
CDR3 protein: ASSPRGTSGSEQF

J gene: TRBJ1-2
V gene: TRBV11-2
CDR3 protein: ASSFVGQGGHGYT

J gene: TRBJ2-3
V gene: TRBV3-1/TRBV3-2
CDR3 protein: ASSLGREGSTDTQY

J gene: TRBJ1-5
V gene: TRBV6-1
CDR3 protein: ASSEGRGRGHQPQH

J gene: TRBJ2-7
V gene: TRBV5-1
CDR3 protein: ASSQSATNYEQY

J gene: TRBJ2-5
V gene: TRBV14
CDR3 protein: ASSRLGETQY

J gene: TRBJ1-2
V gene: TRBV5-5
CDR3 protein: ASSTRDSSYGYT

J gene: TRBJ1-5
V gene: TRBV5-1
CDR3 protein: ASSLVAGGNQPQH

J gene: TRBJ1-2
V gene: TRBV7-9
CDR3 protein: ASSFGGAHYGYT

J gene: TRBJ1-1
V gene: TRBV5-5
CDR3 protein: ASRLGNYRGLNTEAF

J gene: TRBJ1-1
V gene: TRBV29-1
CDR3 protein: SVVGGKNTEAF

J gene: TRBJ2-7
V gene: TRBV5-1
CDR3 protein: ASSSDKGYEQY

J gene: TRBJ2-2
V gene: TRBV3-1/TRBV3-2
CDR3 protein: ASSLSTGVGTGELF

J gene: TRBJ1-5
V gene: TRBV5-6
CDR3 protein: ASSLLGPYSNQPQH

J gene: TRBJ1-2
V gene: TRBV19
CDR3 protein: ASSIDRAHGYT

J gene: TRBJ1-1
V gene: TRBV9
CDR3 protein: ASSVGGGGNTEAF

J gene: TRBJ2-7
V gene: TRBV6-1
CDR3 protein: ASSEGLAGGPYEQY

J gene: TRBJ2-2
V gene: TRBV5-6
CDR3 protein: ASSLVAGQGNPGELF

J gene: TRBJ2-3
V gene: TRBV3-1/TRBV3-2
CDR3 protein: ASSPQTSKAPLDTQY

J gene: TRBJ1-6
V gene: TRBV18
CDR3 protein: ASSPAVGTGGSPLH

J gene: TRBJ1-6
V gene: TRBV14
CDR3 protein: ASSRQTNVPSPLH

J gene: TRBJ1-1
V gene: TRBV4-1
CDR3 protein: ASSLERTGRTEAF

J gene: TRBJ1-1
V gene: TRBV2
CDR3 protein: ASSDPFRTGVDAEAF

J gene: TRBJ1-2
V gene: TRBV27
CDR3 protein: ASSLGQGIYGYT

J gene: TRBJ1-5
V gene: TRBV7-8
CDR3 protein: ASSLGTGAGPQH

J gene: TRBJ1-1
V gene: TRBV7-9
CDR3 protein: ASSSPDRGNTEAF

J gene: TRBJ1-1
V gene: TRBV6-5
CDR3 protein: ASSYNEDTEAF

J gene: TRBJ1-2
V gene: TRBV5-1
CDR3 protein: ASSADRGVVGYT

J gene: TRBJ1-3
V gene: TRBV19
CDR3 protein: ASSIVGNTIY

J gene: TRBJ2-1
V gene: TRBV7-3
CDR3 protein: ASSLTVRGREYNEQF

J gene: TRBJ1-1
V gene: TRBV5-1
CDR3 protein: ASSPDRMNTEAF

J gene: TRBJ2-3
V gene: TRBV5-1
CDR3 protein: ASSLDGGGITDTQY

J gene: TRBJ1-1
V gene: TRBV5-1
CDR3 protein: ASSYAGQGRGIAEAF

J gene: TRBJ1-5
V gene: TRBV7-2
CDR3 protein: ASSYAGINQPQH

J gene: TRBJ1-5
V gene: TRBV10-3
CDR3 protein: AISVLSNQPQH

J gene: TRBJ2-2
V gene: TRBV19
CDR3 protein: ASWTSSTGELF

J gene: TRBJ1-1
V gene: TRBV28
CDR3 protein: ASSPRTGNTEAF

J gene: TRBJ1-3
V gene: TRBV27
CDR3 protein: ASSLSGTGGSGNTIY

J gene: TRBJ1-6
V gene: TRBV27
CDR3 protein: ASSNGQFYNSPLH

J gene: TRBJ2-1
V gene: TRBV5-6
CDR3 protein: ASSVTEHDNEQF

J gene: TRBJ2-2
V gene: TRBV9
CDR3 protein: ASSAIRQGTGNTGELF

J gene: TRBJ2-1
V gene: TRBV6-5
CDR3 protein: ASSYAAAGNEQF

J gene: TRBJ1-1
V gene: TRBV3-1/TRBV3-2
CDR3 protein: ASSQPPRDSYPHEAF

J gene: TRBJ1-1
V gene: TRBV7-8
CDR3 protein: ASSSLTRNTEAF

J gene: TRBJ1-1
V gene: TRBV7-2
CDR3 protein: ASSLRGRPNTEAF

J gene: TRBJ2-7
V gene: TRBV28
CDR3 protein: ASSLTSGVAGEQY

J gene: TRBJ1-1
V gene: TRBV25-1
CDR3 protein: ASSESRYPNTEAF

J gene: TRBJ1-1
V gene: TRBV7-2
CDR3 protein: ASSLVPTIEAF

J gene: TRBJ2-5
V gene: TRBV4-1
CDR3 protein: ASSLRETQY

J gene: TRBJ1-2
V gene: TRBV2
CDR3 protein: ASRPNYGYT